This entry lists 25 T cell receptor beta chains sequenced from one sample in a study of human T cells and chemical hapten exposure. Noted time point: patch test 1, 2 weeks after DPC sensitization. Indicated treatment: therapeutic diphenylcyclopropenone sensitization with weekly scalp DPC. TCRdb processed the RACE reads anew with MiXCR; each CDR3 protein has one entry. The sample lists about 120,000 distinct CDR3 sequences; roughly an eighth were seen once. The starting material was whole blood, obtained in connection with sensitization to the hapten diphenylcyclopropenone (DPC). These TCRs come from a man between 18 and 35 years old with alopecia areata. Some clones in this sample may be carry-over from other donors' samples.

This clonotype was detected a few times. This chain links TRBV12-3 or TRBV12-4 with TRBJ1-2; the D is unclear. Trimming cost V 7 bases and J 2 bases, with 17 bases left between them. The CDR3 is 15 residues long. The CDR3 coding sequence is TGTGCCAGCAACCCCTACATCGAGAGCAACTATGGCTACACCTTC. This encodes CASNPYIESNYGYTF.

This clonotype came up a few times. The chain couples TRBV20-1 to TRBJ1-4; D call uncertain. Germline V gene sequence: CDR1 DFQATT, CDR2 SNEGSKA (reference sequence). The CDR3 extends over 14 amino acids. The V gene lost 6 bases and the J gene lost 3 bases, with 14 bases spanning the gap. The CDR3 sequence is CSAMEMGANEKLFF. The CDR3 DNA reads TGCAGTGCCATGGAGATGGGTGCTAATGAAAAACTGTTTTTT.

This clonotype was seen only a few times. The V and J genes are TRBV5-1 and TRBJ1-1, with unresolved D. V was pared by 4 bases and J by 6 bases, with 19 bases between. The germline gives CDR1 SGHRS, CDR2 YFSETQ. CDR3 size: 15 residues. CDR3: CASSPDRSTGAEAFF. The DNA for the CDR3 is TGCGCCAGCAGCCCCGACCGGTCGACGGGCGCTGAAGCTTTCTTT.

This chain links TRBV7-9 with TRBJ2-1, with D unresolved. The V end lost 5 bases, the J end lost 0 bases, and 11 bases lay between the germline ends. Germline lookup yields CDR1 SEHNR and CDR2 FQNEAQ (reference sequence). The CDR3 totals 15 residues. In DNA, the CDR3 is TGTGCCAGCAGCGCAGGACCCATCTCCTACAATGAGCAGTTCTTC. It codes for CASSAGPISYNEQFF.

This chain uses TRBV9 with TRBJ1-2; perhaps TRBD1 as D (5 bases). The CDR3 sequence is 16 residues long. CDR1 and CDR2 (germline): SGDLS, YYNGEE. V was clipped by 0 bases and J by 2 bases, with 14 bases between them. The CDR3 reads CASSVAPWGPNYGYTF. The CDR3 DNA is TGTGCCAGCAGCGTAGCCCCATGGGGACCGAACTATGGCTACACCTTC.

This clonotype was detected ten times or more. CDR3 DNA: TGCGCCAGCAGCCAAGATAGCGGGGGGCGAGAGACCCAGTACTTC. Protein product: CASSQDSGGRETQYF. The chain carries TRBV4-1 and TRBJ2-5; 10 nucleotides line up with TRBD2. In germline, CDR1 is MGHRA, CDR2 YSYEKL. CDR3 length equals 15 residues. V lost 0 bases to trimming and J lost 4 bases; unmatched junction nucleotides: 2.

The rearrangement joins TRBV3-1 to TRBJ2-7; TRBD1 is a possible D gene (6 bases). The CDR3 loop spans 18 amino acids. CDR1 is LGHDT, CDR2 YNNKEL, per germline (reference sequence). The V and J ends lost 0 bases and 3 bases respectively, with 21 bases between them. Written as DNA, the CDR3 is TGTGCCAGCAGCCAAGATGAAGGACAGCCGGTCCCGGACTACGAGCAGTACGTC. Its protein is CASSQDEGQPVPDYEQYV.

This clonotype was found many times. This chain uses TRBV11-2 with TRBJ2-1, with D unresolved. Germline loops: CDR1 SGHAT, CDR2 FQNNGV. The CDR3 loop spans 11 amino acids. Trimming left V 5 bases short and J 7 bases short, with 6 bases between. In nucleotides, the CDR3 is TGTGCCAGCAGCGCGTTAAATGAGCAGTTCTTC. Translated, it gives CASSALNEQFF.

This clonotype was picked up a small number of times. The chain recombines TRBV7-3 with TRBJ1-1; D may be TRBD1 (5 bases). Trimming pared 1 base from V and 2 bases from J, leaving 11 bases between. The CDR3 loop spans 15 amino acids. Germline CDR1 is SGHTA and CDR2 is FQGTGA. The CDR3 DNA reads TGTGCCAGCAGCTTAATCGGGGGGATCAACACTGAAGCTTTCTTT. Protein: CASSLIGGINTEAFF.

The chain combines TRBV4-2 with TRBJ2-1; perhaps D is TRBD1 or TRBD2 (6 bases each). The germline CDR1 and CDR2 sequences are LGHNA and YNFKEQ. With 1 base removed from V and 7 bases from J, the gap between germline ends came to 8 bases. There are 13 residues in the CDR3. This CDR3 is CASSQGGANEQFF. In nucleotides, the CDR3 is TGTGCCAGCAGCCAAGGGGGGGCAAATGAGCAGTTCTTC.

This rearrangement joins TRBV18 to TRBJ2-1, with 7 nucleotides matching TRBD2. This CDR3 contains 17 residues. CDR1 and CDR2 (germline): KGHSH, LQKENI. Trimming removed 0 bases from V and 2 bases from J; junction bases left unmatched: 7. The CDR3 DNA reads TGTGCCAGCTCACCACCGAAGGGGAGGGGTCCCTACAATGAGCAGTTCTTC. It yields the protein CASSPPKGRGPYNEQFF.

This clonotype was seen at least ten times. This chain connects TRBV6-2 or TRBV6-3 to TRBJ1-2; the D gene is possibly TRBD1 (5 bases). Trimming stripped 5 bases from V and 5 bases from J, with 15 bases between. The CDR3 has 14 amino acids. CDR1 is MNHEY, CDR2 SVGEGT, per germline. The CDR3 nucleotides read TGTGCCAGCAGTAGCCCAGCGGGACGATATGGCTACACCTTC. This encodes CASSSPAGRYGYTF.

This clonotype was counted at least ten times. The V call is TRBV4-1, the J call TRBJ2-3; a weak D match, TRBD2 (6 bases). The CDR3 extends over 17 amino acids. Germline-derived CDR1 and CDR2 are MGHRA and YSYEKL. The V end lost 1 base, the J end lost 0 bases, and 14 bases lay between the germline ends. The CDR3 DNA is TGCGCCAGCAGCCAAGCTGGGGGGAGATCTAGCACAGATACGCAGTATTTT. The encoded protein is CASSQAGGRSSTDTQYF.

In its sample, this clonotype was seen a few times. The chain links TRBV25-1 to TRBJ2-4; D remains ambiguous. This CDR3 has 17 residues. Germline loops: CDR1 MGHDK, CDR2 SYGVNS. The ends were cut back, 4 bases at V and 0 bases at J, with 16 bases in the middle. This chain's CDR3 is CASSGQQSYLAKNIQYF. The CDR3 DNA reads TGTGCCAGCAGTGGGCAGCAGTCGTACCTAGCCAAAAACATTCAGTACTTC.

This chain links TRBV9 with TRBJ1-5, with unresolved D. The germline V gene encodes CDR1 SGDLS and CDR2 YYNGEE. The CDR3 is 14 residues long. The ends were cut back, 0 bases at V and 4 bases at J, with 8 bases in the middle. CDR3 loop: CASSVGWQNQPQHF. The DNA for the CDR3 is TGTGCCAGCAGCGTAGGTTGGCAGAATCAGCCCCAGCATTTT.

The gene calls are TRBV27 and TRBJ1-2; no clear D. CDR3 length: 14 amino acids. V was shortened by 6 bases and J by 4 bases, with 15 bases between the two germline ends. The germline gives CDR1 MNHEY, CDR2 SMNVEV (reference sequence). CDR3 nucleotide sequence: TGTGCCAGCAGCCCGATCCCGGCGGGCTATGGCTACACCTTC. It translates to CASSPIPAGYGYTF.

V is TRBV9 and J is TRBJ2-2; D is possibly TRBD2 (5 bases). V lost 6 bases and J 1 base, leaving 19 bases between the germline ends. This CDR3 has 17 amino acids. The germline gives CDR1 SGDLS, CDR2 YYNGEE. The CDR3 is CASTGIGNPRNTGELFF. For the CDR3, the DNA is TGTGCCAGCACCGGGATAGGGAACCCACGGAACACCGGGGAGCTGTTTTTT.

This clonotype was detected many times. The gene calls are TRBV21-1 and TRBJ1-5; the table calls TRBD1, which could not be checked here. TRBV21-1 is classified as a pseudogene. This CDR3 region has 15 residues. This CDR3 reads CASSLTQGIAQPQHF. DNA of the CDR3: TGTGCCAGCAGCCTTACACAGGGGATAGCGCAGCCCCAGCATTTT.

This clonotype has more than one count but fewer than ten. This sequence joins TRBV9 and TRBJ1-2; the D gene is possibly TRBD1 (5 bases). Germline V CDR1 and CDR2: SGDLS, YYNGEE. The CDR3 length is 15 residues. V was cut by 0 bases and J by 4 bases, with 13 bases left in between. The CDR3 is CASSVGGGTIYGYTF. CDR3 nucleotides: TGTGCCAGCAGCGTAGGAGGAGGGACGATCTATGGCTACACCTTC.

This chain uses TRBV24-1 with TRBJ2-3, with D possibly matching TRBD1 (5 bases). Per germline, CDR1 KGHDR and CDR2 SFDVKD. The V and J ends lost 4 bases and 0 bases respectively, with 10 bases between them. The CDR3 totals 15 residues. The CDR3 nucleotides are TGTGCCACCAGTGACAGGGATCATAGCACAGATACGCAGTATTTT. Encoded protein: CATSDRDHSTDTQYF.

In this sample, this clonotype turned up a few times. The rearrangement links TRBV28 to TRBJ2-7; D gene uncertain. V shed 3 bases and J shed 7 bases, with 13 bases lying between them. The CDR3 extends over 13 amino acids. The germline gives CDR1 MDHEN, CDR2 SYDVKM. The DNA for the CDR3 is TGTGCCAGCAGTTTTTTTTGGCACCCTGAGCAGTACTTC. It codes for CASSFFWHPEQYF.

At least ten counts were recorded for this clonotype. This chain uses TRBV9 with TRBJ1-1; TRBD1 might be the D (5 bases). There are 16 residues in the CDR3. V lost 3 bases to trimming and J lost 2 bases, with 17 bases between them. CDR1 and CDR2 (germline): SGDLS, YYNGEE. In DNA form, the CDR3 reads TGTGCCAGCAGCGCGAAGCCGGGACGCCTAAACACTGAAGCTTTCTTT. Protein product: CASSAKPGRLNTEAFF.

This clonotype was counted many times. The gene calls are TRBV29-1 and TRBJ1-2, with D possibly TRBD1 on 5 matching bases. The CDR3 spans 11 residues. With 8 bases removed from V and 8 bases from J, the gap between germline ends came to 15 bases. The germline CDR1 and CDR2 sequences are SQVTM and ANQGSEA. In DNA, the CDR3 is TGCAGCCTAACGACCAGGGCAGGCTACACCTTC. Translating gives CSLTTRAGYTF.

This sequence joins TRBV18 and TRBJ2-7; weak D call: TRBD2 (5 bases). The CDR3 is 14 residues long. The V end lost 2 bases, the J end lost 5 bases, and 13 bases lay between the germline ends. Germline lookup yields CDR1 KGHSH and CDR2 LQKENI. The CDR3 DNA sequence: TGTGCCAGCTCACCATTTTCCGGGGTCCACGAGCAGTACTTC. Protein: CASSPFSGVHEQYF.

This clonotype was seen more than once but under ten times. In nucleotides, the CDR3 is TGTGCCAGCAGGGACTCCTATAGCACAGATACGCAGTATTTT. Protein sequence: CASRDSYSTDTQYF. This sequence joins TRBV11-2 and TRBJ2-3; possibly TRBD2 for D (5 bases). The CDR3 runs 14 residues. Trimming pared 6 bases from V and 0 bases from J, leaving 10 bases between. Germline V lookup: CDR1 SGHAT, CDR2 FQNNGV.